The 10 T cell receptor beta chains given below trace back to one sample, sequenced in a study of blood T cell repertoires in COVID-19. Produced via immunoSEQ multiplex PCR; TCRdb's table is partial and in-frame only. The sample carries 330,000 or so clones, roughly 86% recorded once. Sequenced sample: PBMCs or T cells enriched from blood (not recorded which). The receptors originated from a man between 40 and 49 years old in a cohort exposed to, infected with or recovered from COVID-19 (not recorded which).

The CDR3 nucleotides are TGTGCCAGCAGCCAGAGGACAGGGGGCGGTAGGGCCCTCCACTTT. Residues: CASSQRTGGGRALHF. The chain combines TRBV3-1 (or the pseudogene TRBV3-2) with TRBJ1-6, with 11 bases that match TRBD1. V shed 3 bases and J 14 bases; nucleotides not matched to a gene: 9. Looked up from germline, CDR1 is LGHDT and CDR2 is YNNKEL (reference sequence). The CDR3 is 15 amino acids.

This clone was observed a single time. The rearrangement joins TRBV5-1 to TRBJ1-2; 9 bases match TRBD1. This CDR3 spans 16 amino acids. CDR1 and CDR2 from the germline V gene are SGHRS and YFSETQ. Trimming cost V 2 bases and J 6 bases; bases outside gene matches: 11. In nucleotides, the CDR3 is TGCGCCAGCAGCTTACACGGACAGGGGATTATCGATGGCTACACCTTC. This gives the protein CASSLHGQGIIDGYTF.

The chain joins TRBV19 to TRBJ2-1; TRBD2 matches 8 bases. Trimming took 1 base from V and 5 from J; bases not matched to a gene: 4. The CDR3 covers 15 residues. Germline V gives CDR1 LNHDA, CDR2 SQIVND (reference sequence). The CDR3 is CASSIGQTSDNEQFF. CDR3 sequence (DNA): TGTGCCAGTAGTATAGGCCAGACTAGCGACAATGAGCAGTTCTTC.

The chain recombines TRBV7-9 with TRBJ1-1; TRBD1 agrees at 7 bases. The V and J ends lost 4 bases and 1 base, in that order; junction bases with no gene match: 6. Germline CDR1 is SEHNR and CDR2 is FQNEAQ (reference sequence). CDR3 length equals 15 residues. Written as DNA, the CDR3 is TGTGCCAGCAGCTCGACAGGGATGGGGAACACTGAAGCTTTCTTT. Translating gives CASSSTGMGNTEAFF.

The table lists this clone with a count of one. The chain links TRBV19 to TRBJ1-2; TRBD1 matches 10 bases. Germline loops: CDR1 LNHDA, CDR2 SQIVND (reference sequence). The CDR3 sequence is 15 residues long. The V and J ends lost 4 bases and 0 bases, in that order; junction bases with no gene match: 2. The CDR3 DNA is TGTGCCAGTAGTAAAGACAGGGGGCCTAACTATGGCTACACCTTC. Protein product: CASSKDRGPNYGYTF.

The J gene is TRBJ2-6, the V gene TRBV5-1; 7 bases are a match to TRBD1. Trimming took 0 bases from V and 3 from J; bases not matched to a gene: 6. This CDR3 is 17 amino acids long. Germline loops: CDR1 SGHRS, CDR2 YFSETQ. In DNA form, the CDR3 reads TGCGCCAGCAGCTTGGTAGGGGGCGCAGGTGGGGCCAACGTCCTGACTTTC. Encoded protein: CASSLVGGAGGANVLTF. Drawing the rest from reference TRBV5-1 and TRBJ2-6, the complete variable domain is KAGVTQTPRYLIKTRGQQVTLSCSPISGHRSVSWYQQTPGQGLQFLFEYFSETQRNKGNFPGRFSGRQFSNSRSEMNVSTLELGDSALYLCASSLVGGAGGANVLTFGAGSRLTVL.

V gene TRBV5-1 combines with J gene TRBJ2-1; the match to TRBD2 covers 7 bases. The V gene's germline CDR1 is SGHRS and CDR2 YFSETQ. Trimming removed 3 bases from V and 2 bases from J; junction bases left unmatched: 11. CDR3 length equals 17 residues. DNA for the CDR3: TGCGCCAGCAGCTCCCGTTGGGAGCGGGGAACCTACAATGAGCAGTTCTTC. Amino acids: CASSSRWERGTYNEQFF.

DNA of the CDR3: TGTGCCGGGGGGGTAGCGGGAGTACAGACCCAGTACTTC. Its translation: CAGGVAGVQTQYF. The chain employs TRBV5-4 and TRBJ2-5; 9 nucleotides line up with TRBD2. The ends lost 10 bases at V and 6 bases at J; junction bases unmatched: 10. In germline, CDR1 is SGHNT, CDR2 YYREEE (reference sequence). This CDR3 is built from 13 residues.

The rearrangement joins TRBV12-5 to TRBJ2-2; 10 bases agree with TRBD1. The length of the CDR3 is 15 residues. The junction had 7 bases not matched to a gene; V was cut back by 4 bases and J by 8 bases. The germline CDR1 and CDR2 sequences are LGHNT and FRNRAP. CDR3 sequence: CASGSTGQGRGELFF. Written as DNA, the CDR3 is TGTGCTAGTGGTTCTACGGGACAGGGGAGAGGGGAGCTGTTTTTT.

The chain combines TRBV10-3 with TRBJ2-6, with TRBD1 matching 8 bases. V shed 0 bases and J 2 bases; nucleotides not matched to a gene: 12. This CDR3 has 20 residues. Per the germline V gene, CDR1 is ENHRY and CDR2 is SYGVKD. The CDR3 sequence is CAISESTDRVLSPGANVLTF. The CDR3, as DNA: TGTGCCATCAGTGAGTCCACGGACAGGGTTTTGTCTCCTGGGGCCAACGTCCTGACTTTC.